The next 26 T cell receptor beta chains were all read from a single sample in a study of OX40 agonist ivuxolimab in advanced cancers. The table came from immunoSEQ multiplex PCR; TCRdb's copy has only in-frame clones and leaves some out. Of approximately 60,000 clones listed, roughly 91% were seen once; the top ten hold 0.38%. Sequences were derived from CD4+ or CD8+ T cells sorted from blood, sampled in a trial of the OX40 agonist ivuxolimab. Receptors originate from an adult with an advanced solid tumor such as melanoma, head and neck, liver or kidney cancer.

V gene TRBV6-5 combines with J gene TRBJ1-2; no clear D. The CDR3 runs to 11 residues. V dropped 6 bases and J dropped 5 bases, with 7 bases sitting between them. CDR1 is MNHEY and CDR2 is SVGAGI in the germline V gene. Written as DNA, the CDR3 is TGTGCCAGCAGGACGGCATATGGCTACACCTTC. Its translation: CASRTAYGYTF.

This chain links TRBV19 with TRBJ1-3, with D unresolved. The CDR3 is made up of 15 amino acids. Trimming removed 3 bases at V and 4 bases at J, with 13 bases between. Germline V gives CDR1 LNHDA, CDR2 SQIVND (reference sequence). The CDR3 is CASSIEGLEGNTIYF. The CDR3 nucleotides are TGTGCCAGTAGTATCGAAGGGCTGGAAGGAAACACCATATATTTT. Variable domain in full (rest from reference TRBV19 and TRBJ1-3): DGGITQSPKYLFRKEGQNVTLSCEQNLNHDAMYWYRQDPGQGLRLIYYSQIVNDFQKGDIAEGYSVSREKKESFPLTVTSAQKNPTAFYLCASSIEGLEGNTIYFGEGSWLTVV.

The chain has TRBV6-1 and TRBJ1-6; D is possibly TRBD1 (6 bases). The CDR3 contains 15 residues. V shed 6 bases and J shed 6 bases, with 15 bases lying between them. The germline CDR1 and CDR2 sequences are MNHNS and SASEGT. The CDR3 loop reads CASRTPGQVNSPLHF. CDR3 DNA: TGTGCCAGCAGGACGCCGGGACAAGTTAATTCACCCCTCCACTTT.

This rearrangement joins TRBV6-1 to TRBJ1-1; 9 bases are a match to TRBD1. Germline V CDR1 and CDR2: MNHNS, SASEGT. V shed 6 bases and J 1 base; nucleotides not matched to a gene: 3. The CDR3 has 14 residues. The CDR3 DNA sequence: TGTGCCAGCAGGAACAGGGGGCAGAACACTGAAGCTTTCTTT. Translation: CASRNRGQNTEAFF.

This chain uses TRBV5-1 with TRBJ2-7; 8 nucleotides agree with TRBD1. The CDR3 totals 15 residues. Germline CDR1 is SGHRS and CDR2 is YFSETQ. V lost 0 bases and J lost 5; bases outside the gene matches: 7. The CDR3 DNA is TGCGCCAGCAGCTTGGAGGACAGGGTAGTGGACGAGCAGTACTTC. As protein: CASSLEDRVVDEQYF.

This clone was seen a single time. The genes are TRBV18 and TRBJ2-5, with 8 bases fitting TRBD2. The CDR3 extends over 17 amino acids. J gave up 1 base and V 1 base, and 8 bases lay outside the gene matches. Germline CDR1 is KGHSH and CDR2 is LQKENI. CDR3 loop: CASSPLRGGQGQETQYF. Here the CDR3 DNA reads TGTGCCAGCTCACCACTTCGCGGGGGGCAGGGCCAAGAGACCCAGTACTTC. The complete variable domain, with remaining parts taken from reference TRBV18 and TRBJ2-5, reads NAGVMQNPRHLVRRRGQEARLRCSPMKGHSHVYWYRQLPEEGLKFMVYLQKENIIDESGMPKERFSAEFPKEGPSILRIQQVVRGDSAAYFCASSPLRGGQGQETQYFGPGTRLLVL.

As DNA, the CDR3 is TGTGCCAGCAGCCCCCAAACAGGGAACACTGAAGCTTTCTTT. This encodes CASSPQTGNTEAFF. The chain has TRBV7-6 and TRBJ1-1, with a weak D call TRBD1 (5 bases). CDR1 SGHVS and CDR2 FNYEAQ come from the germline V gene. There are 14 residues in the CDR3. With 5 bases removed from V and 1 base from J, the gap between germline ends came to 11 bases.

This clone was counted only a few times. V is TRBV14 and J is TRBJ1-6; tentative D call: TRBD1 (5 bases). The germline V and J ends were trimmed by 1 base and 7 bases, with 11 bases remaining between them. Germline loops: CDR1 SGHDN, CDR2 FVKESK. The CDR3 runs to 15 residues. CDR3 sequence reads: CASSQGIGTNSPLHF. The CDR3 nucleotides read TGTGCCAGCAGCCAAGGGATAGGGACGAATTCACCCCTCCACTTT.

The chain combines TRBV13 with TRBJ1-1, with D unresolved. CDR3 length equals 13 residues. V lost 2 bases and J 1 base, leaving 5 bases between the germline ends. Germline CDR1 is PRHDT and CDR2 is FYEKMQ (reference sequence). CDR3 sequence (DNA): TGTGCCAGCAGCTTACAGAGGAACACTGAAGCTTTCTTT. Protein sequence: CASSLQRNTEAFF.

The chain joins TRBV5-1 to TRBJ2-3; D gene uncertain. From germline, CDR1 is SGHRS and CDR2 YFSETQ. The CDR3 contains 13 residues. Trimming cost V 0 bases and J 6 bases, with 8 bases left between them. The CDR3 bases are TGCGCCAGCAGCTTGGATGTGGGGGATACGCAGTATTTT. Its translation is CASSLDVGDTQYF.

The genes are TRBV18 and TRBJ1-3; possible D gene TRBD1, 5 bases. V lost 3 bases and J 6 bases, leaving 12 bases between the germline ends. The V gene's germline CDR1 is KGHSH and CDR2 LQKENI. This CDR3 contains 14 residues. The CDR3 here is CASSPSGPPNTIYF. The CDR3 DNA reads TGTGCCAGCTCACCTTCGGGACCTCCAAACACCATATATTTT.

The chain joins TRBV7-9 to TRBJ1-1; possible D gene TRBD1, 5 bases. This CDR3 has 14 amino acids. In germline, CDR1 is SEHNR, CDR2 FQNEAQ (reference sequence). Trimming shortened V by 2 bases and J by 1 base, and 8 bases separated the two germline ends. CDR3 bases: TGTGCCAGCAGCTTAAGGGGTAAGAACACTGAAGCTTTCTTT. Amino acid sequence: CASSLRGKNTEAFF.

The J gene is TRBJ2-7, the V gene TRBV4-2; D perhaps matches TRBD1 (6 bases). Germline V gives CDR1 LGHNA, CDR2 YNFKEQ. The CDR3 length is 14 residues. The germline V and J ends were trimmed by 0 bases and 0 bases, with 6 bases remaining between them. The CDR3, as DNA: TGTGCCAGCAGCCAAGAGGGACACTCCTACGAGCAGTACTTC. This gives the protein CASSQEGHSYEQYF.

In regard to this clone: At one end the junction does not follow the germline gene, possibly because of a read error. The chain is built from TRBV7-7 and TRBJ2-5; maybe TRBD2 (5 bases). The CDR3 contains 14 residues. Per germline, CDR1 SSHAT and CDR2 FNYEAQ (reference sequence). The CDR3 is CASSPTGVQETQYF. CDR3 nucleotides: TGTGCTAGCAGCCCTACCGGGGTACAAGAGACCCAGTACTTC.

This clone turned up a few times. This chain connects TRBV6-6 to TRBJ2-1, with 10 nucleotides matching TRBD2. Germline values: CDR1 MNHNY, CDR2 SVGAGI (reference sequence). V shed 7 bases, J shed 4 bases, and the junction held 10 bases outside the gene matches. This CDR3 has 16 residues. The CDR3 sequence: CASTPASGGPYNEQFF. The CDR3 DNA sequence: TGTGCCAGCACTCCCGCTAGCGGGGGCCCGTACAATGAGCAGTTCTTC.

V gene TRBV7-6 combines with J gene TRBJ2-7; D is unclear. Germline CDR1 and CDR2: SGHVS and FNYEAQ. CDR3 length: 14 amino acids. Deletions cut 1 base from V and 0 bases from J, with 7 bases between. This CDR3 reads CASSLGESSYEQYF. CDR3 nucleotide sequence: TGTGCCAGCAGCTTAGGCGAAAGCTCCTACGAGCAGTACTTC.

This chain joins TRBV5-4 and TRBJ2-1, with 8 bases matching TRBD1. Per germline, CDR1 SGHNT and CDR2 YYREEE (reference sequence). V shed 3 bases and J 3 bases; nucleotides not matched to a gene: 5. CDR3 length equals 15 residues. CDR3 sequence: CASSSGQEHYNEQFF. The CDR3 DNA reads TGTGCCAGCAGCTCGGGACAGGAGCACTACAATGAGCAGTTCTTC.

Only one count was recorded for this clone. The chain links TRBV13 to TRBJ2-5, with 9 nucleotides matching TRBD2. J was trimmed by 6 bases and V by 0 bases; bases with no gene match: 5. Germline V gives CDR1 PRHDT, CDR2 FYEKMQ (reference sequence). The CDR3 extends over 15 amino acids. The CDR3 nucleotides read TGTGCCAGCAGCTTAGGGCTAGCGGGGAAGAAGACCCAGTACTTC. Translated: CASSLGLAGKKTQYF.

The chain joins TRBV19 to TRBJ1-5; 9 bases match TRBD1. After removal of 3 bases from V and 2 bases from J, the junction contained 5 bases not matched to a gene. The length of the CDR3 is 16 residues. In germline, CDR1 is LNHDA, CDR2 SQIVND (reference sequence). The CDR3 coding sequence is TGTGCCAGTAGTATCCGACAGGGGGATGGCAATCAGCCCCAGCATTTT. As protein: CASSIRQGDGNQPQHF. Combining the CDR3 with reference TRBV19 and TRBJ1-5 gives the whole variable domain DGGITQSPKYLFRKEGQNVTLSCEQNLNHDAMYWYRQDPGQGLRLIYYSQIVNDFQKGDIAEGYSVSREKKESFPLTVTSAQKNPTAFYLCASSIRQGDGNQPQHFGDGTRLSIL.

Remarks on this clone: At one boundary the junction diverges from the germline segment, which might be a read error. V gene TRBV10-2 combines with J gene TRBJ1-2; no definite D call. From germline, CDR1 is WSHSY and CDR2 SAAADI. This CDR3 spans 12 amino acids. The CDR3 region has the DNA TGCGCCAGCAATGAGTCGAGAGGTGGCTACACCTTC. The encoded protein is CASNESRGGYTF.

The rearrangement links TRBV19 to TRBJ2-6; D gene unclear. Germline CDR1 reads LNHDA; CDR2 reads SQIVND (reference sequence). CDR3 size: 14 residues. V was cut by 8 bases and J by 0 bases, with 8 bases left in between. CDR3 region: CASRTGSGANVLTF. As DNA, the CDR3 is TGTGCCAGTCGGACGGGCTCTGGGGCCAACGTCCTGACTTTC.

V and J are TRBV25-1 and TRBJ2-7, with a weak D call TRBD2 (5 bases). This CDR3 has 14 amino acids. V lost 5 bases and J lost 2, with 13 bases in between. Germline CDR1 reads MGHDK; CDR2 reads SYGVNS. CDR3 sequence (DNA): TGTGCCAGCAGTCGGGCTATCGGGGCCTACGAGCAGTACTTC. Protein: CASSRAIGAYEQYF.

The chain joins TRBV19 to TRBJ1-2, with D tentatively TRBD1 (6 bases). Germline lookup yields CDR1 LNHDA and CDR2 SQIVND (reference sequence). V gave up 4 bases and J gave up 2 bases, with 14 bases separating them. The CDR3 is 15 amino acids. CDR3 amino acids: CASSTYQTGNYGYTF. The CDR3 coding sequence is TGTGCCAGTAGTACCTATCAGACAGGAAACTATGGCTACACCTTC.

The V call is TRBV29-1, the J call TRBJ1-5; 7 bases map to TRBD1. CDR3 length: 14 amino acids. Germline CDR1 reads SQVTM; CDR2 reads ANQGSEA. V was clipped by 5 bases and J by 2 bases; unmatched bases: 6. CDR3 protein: CSVLTGVGNQPQHF. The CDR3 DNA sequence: TGCAGCGTTTTAACAGGGGTGGGCAATCAGCCCCAGCATTTT.

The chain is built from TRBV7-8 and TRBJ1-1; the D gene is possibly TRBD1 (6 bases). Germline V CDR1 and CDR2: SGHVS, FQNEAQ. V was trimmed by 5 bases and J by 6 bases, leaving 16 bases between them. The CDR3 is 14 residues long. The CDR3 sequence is CASSPATGFAEAFF. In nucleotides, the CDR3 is TGTGCCAGCAGCCCGGCCACAGGGTTTGCTGAAGCTTTCTTT.

The CDR3 region has the DNA TGTGCCAGCGGGTTAAACACAGATACGCAGTATTTT. This codes for CASGLNTDTQYF. This sequence joins TRBV7-9 and TRBJ2-3; D is unresolved. This CDR3 is built from 12 residues. Germline values: CDR1 SEHNR, CDR2 FQNEAQ (reference sequence). V was clipped by 8 bases and J by 2 bases, with 8 bases between them.